These 27 T cell receptor beta chains were sequenced from one sample in a study of blood T cell repertoires in COVID-19. Generated by immunoSEQ multiplex PCR, the TCRdb table keeps only in-frame clones and is missing some. The profile shows roughly 200,000 clones, 88% of them singletons. The sample taken for sequencing was peripheral blood. The source is a woman in her twenties or thirties with acute or convalescent COVID-19.

The V call is TRBV19, the J call TRBJ2-2; the D is unclear. CDR1 is LNHDA and CDR2 is SQIVND in the germline V gene (reference sequence). The V end was cut by 5 bases, the J end by 7 bases, with 17 bases between. The CDR3 is made up of 15 amino acids. CDR3 loop: CASSLLGISLGELFF. Written as DNA, the CDR3 is TGTGCCAGTAGTCTCCTAGGAATATCGCTCGGGGAGCTGTTTTTT.

V is TRBV30 and J is TRBJ1-4; no clear D gene. V was clipped by 6 bases and J by 0 bases, with 11 bases between them. This CDR3 has 14 amino acids. Germline V gene lookup returns CDR1 GTSNPN and CDR2 SVGIG (reference sequence). CDR3 loop: CACTWTATNEKLFF. The DNA of the CDR3 is TGTGCCTGCACTTGGACTGCAACTAATGAAAAACTGTTTTTT. Supplemented by reference TRBV30 and TRBJ1-4, the full variable domain reads SQTIHQWPATLVQPVGSPLSLECTVEGTSNPNLYWYRQAAGRGLQLLFYSVGIGQISSEVPQNLSASRPQDRQFILSSKKLLLSDSGFYLCACTWTATNEKLFFGSGTQLSVL.

The rearrangement links TRBV6-5 to TRBJ2-1; unclear D gene. Germline values: CDR1 MNHEY, CDR2 SVGAGI. The CDR3 length is 14 residues. The V end was cut by 0 bases, the J end by 5 bases, with 8 bases between. The CDR3 nucleotides read TGTGCCAGCAGTTACTCGTTCCAGGACAATGAGCAGTTCTTC. Residues: CASSYSFQDNEQFF.

In its sample, this clone was seen a few times. The V gene is TRBV7-9, the J gene TRBJ2-1; TRBD1 aligns across 10 bases. Trimming took 5 bases from V and 6 from J; bases not matched to a gene: 4. Germline V lookup: CDR1 SEHNR, CDR2 FQNEAQ (reference sequence). The CDR3 totals 14 residues. CDR3 residues: CASSRGQGGNEQFF. The CDR3 DNA is TGTGCCAGCAGCCGAGGACAGGGGGGCAATGAGCAGTTCTTC.

The chain couples TRBV5-1 to TRBJ2-2; D might be TRBD2 (5 bases). The CDR3 covers 14 residues. Germline assignment: CDR1 SGHRS and CDR2 YFSETQ. Trimming removed 4 bases at V and 6 bases at J, with 13 bases between. CDR3 coding DNA: TGCGCCAGCAGCCCCCGGGGTGGTGCCGGGGAGCTGTTTTTT. Residues: CASSPRGGAGELFF.

This sequence joins TRBV28 and TRBJ1-5; the D is unclear. CDR3 length: 15 amino acids. Trimming removed 6 bases at V and 2 bases at J, with 14 bases between. CDR1 and CDR2 from the germline V gene are MDHEN and SYDVKM. The CDR3 here is CASRGGPRGNQPQHF. The CDR3 DNA sequence: TGTGCCAGCAGGGGAGGTCCTAGGGGCAATCAGCCCCAGCATTTT.

This clone was observed a few times. The chain joins TRBV7-6 to TRBJ1-5; no definite D call. CDR1 and CDR2 from the germline V gene are SGHVS and FNYEAQ. CDR3 size: 13 residues. Trimming took 2 bases from V and 5 from J, leaving 7 bases between them. In DNA form, the CDR3 reads TGTGCCAGCAGCTTAATGGCGGATCAGCCCCAGCATTTT. Translated: CASSLMADQPQHF.

This chain connects TRBV7-6 to TRBJ2-1, with D perhaps matching TRBD1 (6 bases). V lost 1 base, J lost 7 bases, and 11 bases lay in between. Germline values: CDR1 SGHVS, CDR2 FNYEAQ. The CDR3 is 14 residues long. The CDR3 here is CASSLEGVVNEQFF. The CDR3 coding sequence is TGTGCCAGCAGCTTAGAGGGGGTCGTGAATGAGCAGTTCTTC.

The chain carries TRBV19 and TRBJ1-2; weak D call: TRBD1 (5 bases). V lost 5 bases and J lost 4, with 8 bases in between. The germline V gene has CDR1 LNHDA and CDR2 SQIVND (reference sequence). This CDR3 contains 12 residues. The CDR3 sequence is CASSWGGYGYTF. CDR3 nucleotide sequence: TGTGCCAGTAGTTGGGGGGGCTATGGCTACACCTTC.

The rearrangement links TRBV25-1 to TRBJ2-7; D remains ambiguous. The germline gives CDR1 MGHDK, CDR2 SYGVNS. The CDR3 spans 12 residues. V shed 4 bases and J shed 4 bases, with 8 bases lying between them. Here the CDR3 DNA reads TGTGCCAGCAGTGCGATCGGGTACGAGCAGTACTTC. It translates to CASSAIGYEQYF.

V is TRBV20-1 and J is TRBJ1-2; 10 bases fit TRBD1. After removal of 6 bases from V and 7 bases from J, the junction contained 17 bases not matched to a gene. This CDR3 is 16 amino acids long. CDR1 is DFQATT, CDR2 SNEGSKA, per germline (reference sequence). The CDR3 is CSASSGTGEGYGGYTF. CDR3 bases: TGCAGTGCCAGTTCCGGGACAGGGGAGGGCTATGGTGGCTACACCTTC.

This clone was counted once. CDR3 amino acids: CASPGPGETQYF. For the CDR3, the DNA is TGTGCCAGCCCGGGCCCAGGGGAGACCCAGTACTTC. The V gene is TRBV21-1, the J gene TRBJ2-5; TRBD1, the table's D call, lacks a check against the DNA. TRBV21-1 is a known pseudogene. The CDR3 has 12 amino acids.

In DNA form, the CDR3 reads TGTGCCAGCAGCCAGGGGGCATATAGTCCCGGGGAGCTGTTTTTT. Translating gives CASSQGAYSPGELFF. The rearrangement links TRBV3-1 (or the pseudogene TRBV3-2) to TRBJ2-2; weak D call: TRBD1 (6 bases). This CDR3 region has 15 residues. Germline V gene data show CDR1 as LGHDT and CDR2 as YNNKEL (reference sequence). Trimming took off 3 bases at V and 6 bases at J, with 14 bases between the two ends.

V gene TRBV6-2 or TRBV6-3 combines with J gene TRBJ2-7, with 8 nucleotides matching TRBD1. Trimming removed 5 bases from V and 2 bases from J; junction bases left unmatched: 2. Germline values: CDR1 MNHEY, CDR2 SVGEGT. This CDR3 has 13 amino acids. The CDR3 region is CASSRTGPYEQYF. The DNA for the CDR3 is TGTGCCAGCAGTCGGACAGGGCCCTACGAGCAGTACTTC.

The chain couples TRBV10-2 to TRBJ2-3, with 7 bases fitting TRBD1. CDR1 and CDR2 (germline): WSHSY, SAAADI. Germline trimming cut 5 bases from V and 1 base from J; bases unmatched to any gene: 0. The CDR3 extends over 13 amino acids. The CDR3 loop is CASSTGGTDTQYF. In DNA, the CDR3 is TGCGCCAGCAGTACAGGGGGCACAGATACGCAGTATTTT.

This sequence joins TRBV10-2 and TRBJ2-1; 7 nucleotides match TRBD2. Germline loops: CDR1 WSHSY, CDR2 SAAADI. The CDR3 extends over 17 amino acids. The trim removed 2 bases at V and 3 bases at J, leaving 10 bases unmatched. This CDR3 reads CASSEKVAGVSYNEQFF. The CDR3 nucleotides are TGCGCCAGCAGTGAGAAGGTGGCGGGAGTTAGCTACAATGAGCAGTTCTTC.

The genes are TRBV6-5 and TRBJ1-6; 7 nucleotides match TRBD1. Trimming took 11 bases from V and 10 from J; bases not matched to a gene: 11. Germline CDR1 MNHEY, CDR2 SVGAGI. The CDR3 spans 13 residues. CDR3 in amino acids: CASTRDSRSPLHF. DNA for the CDR3: TGTGCCTCTACTAGGGACAGTAGATCACCCCTCCACTTT.

V usage is TRBV9 and J usage is TRBJ2-1; the match to TRBD2 covers 10 bases. J was trimmed by 5 bases and V by 5 bases; bases with no gene match: 10. Germline V lookup: CDR1 SGDLS, CDR2 YYNGEE. This CDR3 comprises 16 residues. The CDR3 spells CASSAPTSGTDNEQFF. CDR3 bases: TGTGCCAGCAGTGCCCCAACTAGCGGGACCGACAATGAGCAGTTCTTC.

The chain uses TRBV9 and TRBJ1-2, with unresolved D. Germline CDR1 is SGDLS and CDR2 is YYNGEE. The CDR3 totals 15 residues. V lost 0 bases to trimming and J lost 4 bases, with 13 bases between them. CDR3 nucleotides: TGTGCCAGCAGCGTAGATCGTGAATGGGCCTATGGCTACACCTTC. This codes for CASSVDREWAYGYTF.

CDR3 region: CATRLAGTNYNEQFF. The CDR3 bases are TGTGCCACTCGACTAGCGGGTACCAATTACAATGAGCAGTTCTTC. The chain recombines TRBV2 with TRBJ2-1, with 10 bases lining up with TRBD2. The V gene's germline CDR1 is SNHLY and CDR2 FYNNEI. Trimming took 10 bases from V and 4 from J; bases not matched to a gene: 10. The CDR3 loop spans 15 amino acids.

The rearrangement links TRBV18 to TRBJ2-7; D unresolved. Germline-derived CDR1 and CDR2 are KGHSH and LQKENI. V lost 4 bases to trimming and J lost 0 bases, with 7 bases between them. The CDR3 is 13 amino acids. The CDR3 reads CASSRVSSYEQYF. As DNA, the CDR3 is TGTGCCAGCTCACGAGTAAGCTCCTACGAGCAGTACTTC.

This rearrangement joins TRBV5-6 to TRBJ2-7; D is perhaps TRBD2 (6 bases). V was cut by 4 bases and J by 0 bases, with 11 bases left in between. This CDR3 is 14 amino acids long. Germline V gives CDR1 SGHDT, CDR2 YYEEEE. CDR3 sequence reads: CASSPHGSSYEQYF. In DNA, the CDR3 is TGTGCCAGCAGCCCCCACGGGAGCTCCTACGAGCAGTACTTC. Full variable domain (rest looked up from reference TRBV5-6 and TRBJ2-7): DAGVTQSPTHLIKTRGQQVTLRCSPKSGHDTVSWYQQALGQGPQFIFQYYEEEERQRGNFPDRFSGHQFPNYSSELNVNALLLGDSALYLCASSPHGSSYEQYFGPGTRLTVT.

The chain has TRBV7-9 and TRBJ2-3, with 8 bases lining up with TRBD2. This CDR3 has 16 residues. J lost 1 base, V lost 5 bases, and 8 bases had no gene match. Germline V gene sequence: CDR1 SEHNR, CDR2 FQNEAQ (reference sequence). The CDR3 is CASSKQIAGRTDTQYF. DNA for the CDR3: TGTGCCAGCAGCAAACAGATAGCGGGACGCACAGATACGCAGTATTTT.

This rearrangement joins TRBV6-5 to TRBJ1-5; D perhaps matches TRBD1 (5 bases). The CDR3 runs to 15 residues. V was clipped by 6 bases and J by 5 bases, with 17 bases between them. CDR1 and CDR2 (germline): MNHEY, SVGAGI. CDR3 sequence: CASSLGAGGDQPQHF. The CDR3, as DNA: TGTGCCAGCAGCCTCGGGGCCGGGGGGGATCAGCCCCAGCATTTT.

J is TRBJ1-2 and V is TRBV7-2, with D hard to call. The V gene lost 4 bases and the J gene lost 0 bases, with 15 bases spanning the gap. The germline V gene has CDR1 SGHTA and CDR2 FQGNSA. The CDR3 extends over 16 amino acids. The CDR3 region has the DNA TGTGCCAGCAGCTCGACGTTGGTAGGAGCTAACTATGGCTACACCTTC. Protein: CASSSTLVGANYGYTF.

This clone was counted once. V gene TRBV30 combines with J gene TRBJ2-1, with TRBD2 matching over 8 bases. V dropped 3 bases and J dropped 10; count of bases not matched to a gene: 8. Germline V gene lookup returns CDR1 GTSNPN and CDR2 SVGIG (reference sequence). The CDR3 runs 13 residues. The chain's CDR3 is CAWSLGTSREQFF. In nucleotides, the CDR3 is TGTGCCTGGAGCCTCGGGACTAGTCGGGAGCAGTTCTTC.

This sequence joins TRBV3-1 (or the pseudogene TRBV3-2) and TRBJ2-7; D gene ambiguous. The V end lost 3 bases, the J end lost 6 bases, and 6 bases lay between the germline ends. The CDR3 runs to 11 residues. Germline V gene sequence: CDR1 LGHDT, CDR2 YNNKEL (reference sequence). The CDR3 DNA is TGTGCCAGCAGCCAGCCCGGCGAGCAGTACTTC. Translated, it gives CASSQPGEQYF.